Listed below are T cell receptor beta chains from one sample, sequenced in a study of shared clonotypes between healthy human individuals. Clones were read by immunoSEQ multiplex PCR, and TCRdb kept only the in-frame ones, dropping some. Of some 320,000 clones listed, 87% are singletons. Sequences were obtained from memory CD8+ T cells sorted from blood. These TCRs come from a man aged 18-30 years in good health. CDR3s include the opening cysteine and the closing phenylalanine or tryptophan. The D gene is left open where the match is weak. Not every row has a clone size; where given, it reads once, few, many or a size class.

v_call: TRBV27
j_call: TRBJ2-2
d_call: -
clone_size: -
cdr3_aa: CASSSRGAGELFF
cdr3_nt: TGTGCCAGCAGTTCCCGAGGCGCCGGGGAGCTGTTTTTT

v_call: TRBV6-5
j_call: TRBJ1-4
d_call: TRBD1
clone_size: -
cdr3_aa: CASTKQGATNEKLFF
cdr3_nt: TGTGCCAGCACCAAACAGGGGGCAACTAATGAAAAACTGTTTTTT

v_call: TRBV5-6
j_call: TRBJ2-7
d_call: -
clone_size: once
cdr3_aa: CASSLSLRGVYEQYF
cdr3_nt: TGTGCCAGCAGCTTAAGCCTAAGAGGCGTCTACGAGCAGTACTTC

v_call: TRBV6-5
j_call: TRBJ2-1
d_call: -
clone_size: -
cdr3_aa: CASSYMATDEQFF
cdr3_nt: TGTGCCAGCAGTTACATGGCGACGGATGAGCAGTTCTTC

v_call: TRBV6-5
j_call: TRBJ2-7
d_call: TRBD2
clone_size: -
cdr3_aa: CASQTGTSGNREQYF
cdr3_nt: TGTGCCAGTCAAACCGGGACTAGCGGGAATCGGGAGCAGTACTTC

v_call: TRBV10-1
j_call: TRBJ2-7
d_call: -
clone_size: -
cdr3_aa: CATQGPSGEQYF
cdr3_nt: TGCGCCACCCAGGGGCCATCTGGGGAGCAGTACTTC

v_call: TRBV7-9
j_call: TRBJ2-7
d_call: TRBD1
clone_size: few
cdr3_aa: CASSLVQGQTEQYF
cdr3_nt: TGTGCCAGCAGCTTAGTACAGGGACAGACCGAGCAGTACTTC

v_call: TRBV4-3
j_call: TRBJ2-2
d_call: -
clone_size: -
cdr3_aa: CASSQKIRTSYTGELFF
cdr3_nt: TGCGCCAGCAGCCAAAAAATCCGGACTTCTTACACCGGGGAGCTGTTTTTT

v_call: TRBV28
j_call: TRBJ2-3
d_call: TRBD2
clone_size: -
cdr3_aa: CASSLWTPSSGGSTDTQYF
cdr3_nt: TGTGCCAGCAGTTTATGGACCCCATCTAGCGGGGGGAGCACAGATACGCAGTATTTT

v_call: TRBV29-1
j_call: TRBJ2-7
d_call: -
clone_size: -
cdr3_aa: CSVAGQGYEQYF
cdr3_nt: TGCAGCGTTGCGGGTCAGGGTTACGAGCAGTACTTC

v_call: TRBV6-5
j_call: TRBJ1-4
d_call: -
clone_size: -
cdr3_aa: CASSQYTGVEKLFF
cdr3_nt: TGTGCCAGTAGCCAGTATACAGGTGTGGAAAAACTGTTTTTT

v_call: TRBV27
j_call: TRBJ2-2
d_call: -
clone_size: -
cdr3_aa: CASSSLGGSGELFF
cdr3_nt: TGTGCCAGCAGTTCCCTAGGAGGCAGCGGGGAGCTGTTTTTT

v_call: TRBV5-6
j_call: TRBJ2-7
d_call: -
clone_size: -
cdr3_aa: CASSPRMRGRLHEQYF
cdr3_nt: TGTGCCAGCAGCCCCCGTATGAGGGGACGCCTCCACGAGCAGTACTTC

v_call: TRBV28
j_call: TRBJ1-4
d_call: -
clone_size: -
cdr3_aa: CASSLGPGTTNEKLFF
cdr3_nt: TGTGCCAGCAGTCTCGGACCAGGGACAACTAATGAAAAACTGTTTTTT

v_call: TRBV5-1
j_call: TRBJ2-7
d_call: TRBD1
clone_size: -
cdr3_aa: CASTDRSVSEQYF
cdr3_nt: TGCGCCAGTACGGACAGGAGCGTTAGCGAGCAGTACTTC